The 28 T cell receptor beta chains in this list originate from one sample, sequenced in a study of identical twins. A single record per CDR3 protein comes from TCRdb applying MiXCR to the 5' RACE reads. The sample lists 240,000 or so distinct CDR3 sequences, roughly 13% occurring once. The data also belong to a second study, concerning yellow fever vaccine responses in identical twins.

The sample consisted of memory (CD45RO+) T cells sorted from blood. These TCRs come from a woman aged 18 to 35 in good health.

There are a few counts of this clonotype. This chain joins TRBV7-2 and TRBJ2-1, with 10 bases aligning to TRBD1. The CDR3 consists of 15 residues. Germline CDR1 SGHTA, CDR2 FQGNSA. V lost 1 base to trimming and J lost 6 bases; unmatched junction nucleotides: 3. The CDR3 region is CASSLEWTGGNEQFF. Here the CDR3 DNA reads TGTGCCAGCAGCTTAGAGTGGACAGGGGGCAATGAGCAGTTCTTC.

V is TRBV6-1 and J is TRBJ2-5, with TRBD1 identical over 7 bases. This CDR3 comprises 15 residues. CDR1 is MNHNS, CDR2 SASEGT, per germline. J gave up 7 bases and V 5 bases, and 13 bases lay outside the gene matches. Here the CDR3 DNA reads TGTGCCAGCAGTCTAGTTGGTGAGGGGGCTAGGACCCAGTACTTC. Amino acid sequence: CASSLVGEGARTQYF.

The chain carries TRBV11-2 and TRBJ2-1, with a tentative D call TRBD2 (6 bases). The ends were cut back, 1 base at V and 4 bases at J, with 11 bases in the middle. Germline V gives CDR1 SGHAT, CDR2 FQNNGV. This CDR3 is 15 amino acids long. The CDR3 DNA sequence: TGTGCCAGCAGCTTAGTTAGCGGAGCTTACAATGAGCAGTTCTTC. Its translation is CASSLVSGAYNEQFF.

This clonotype was recorded many times. This chain joins TRBV29-1 and TRBJ2-2; 9 nucleotides line up with TRBD1. Germline V CDR1 and CDR2: SQVTM, ANQGSEA. Trimming removed 7 bases from V and 3 bases from J; junction bases left unmatched: 9. The CDR3 totals 15 residues. CDR3 in amino acids: CSATVGQGYTGELFF. CDR3 DNA sequence: TGCAGCGCGACCGTGGGACAGGGATACACCGGGGAGCTGTTTTTT.

This chain uses TRBV7-9 with TRBJ2-3; tentatively, D is TRBD1 (5 bases). V was clipped by 4 bases and J by 4 bases, with 9 bases between them. This CDR3 is 13 amino acids long. CDR1 and CDR2 from the germline V gene are SEHNR and FQNEAQ (reference sequence). The DNA of the CDR3 is TGTGCCAGCAGCTCCGTAGGGGCAGATACGCAGTATTTT. This translates into CASSSVGADTQYF.

Regarding this clonotype: A much larger clone lies a single base off, so this may be a read error. The V gene is TRBV3-1, the J gene TRBJ2-5, with TRBD2 as a possible D gene (5 bases). CDR1 is LGHDT, CDR2 YNNKEL, per germline (reference sequence). CDR3 length: 11 amino acids. Here the CDR3 DNA reads TGTGCCAGCAGCGTAAGGGAGATCCAGTACTTC. Translated: CASSVREIQYF.

V gene TRBV5-1 combines with J gene TRBJ2-2; the match to TRBD2 covers 8 bases. The CDR3 consists of 17 residues. Germline loops: CDR1 SGHRS, CDR2 YFSETQ. Trimming at V came to 4 bases and at J to 0 bases, leaving 8 bases not matched to a gene. CDR3 amino acids: CASSGTSGLANTGELFF. CDR3 sequence (DNA): TGCGCCAGCAGCGGAACTTCGGGACTAGCGAACACCGGGGAGCTGTTTTTT.

This clonotype was counted many times. The CDR3 region has the DNA TGTGCCAGCAGTGTACAGGGGAATGGCTACACCTTC. Its translation: CASSVQGNGYTF. The V call is TRBV2, the J call TRBJ1-2; 7 positions match TRBD1. V lost 4 bases, J lost 6 bases, and 2 bases stayed unmatched. Per the germline V gene, CDR1 is SNHLY and CDR2 is FYNNEI. This CDR3 spans 12 amino acids.

The chain is built from TRBV4-1 and TRBJ1-2, with TRBD1 matching 9 bases. This CDR3 comprises 14 residues. From germline, CDR1 is MGHRA and CDR2 YSYEKL. With V trimmed by 0 bases and J by 13 bases, 9 bases remained unmatched. The CDR3 coding sequence is TGCGCCAGCAGCCAAGAAACAGGGGGCCTGAGGTTCACCTTC. Protein: CASSQETGGLRFTF.

There are a few counts of this clonotype. The chain combines TRBV18 with TRBJ2-1; possibly TRBD1 for D (6 bases). V was clipped by 2 bases and J by 2 bases, with 10 bases between them. CDR1 KGHSH and CDR2 LQKENI come from the germline V gene. This CDR3 has 15 amino acids. CDR3 region: CASSPSQGTYNEQFF. The CDR3 nucleotides are TGTGCCAGCTCACCATCGCAGGGGACCTACAATGAGCAGTTCTTC.

This clonotype turned up a few times. J is TRBJ2-3 and V is TRBV11-2; TRBD2 matches 9 bases. The CDR3 sequence is 18 residues long. The V segment lost 5 bases and the J segment 2 bases; nucleotides outside the gene matches: 14. The germline CDR1 and CDR2 sequences are SGHAT and FQNNGV. The CDR3 DNA sequence: TGTGCCAGCAGCCCGTGGGGGGGGCTAGCGGGAAACACAGATACGCAGTATTTT. Protein: CASSPWGGLAGNTDTQYF.

The chain carries TRBV7-2 and TRBJ2-3; D possibly uses TRBD1 or TRBD2 (5 bases each). The CDR3 extends over 16 amino acids. The V and J ends lost 5 bases and 4 bases respectively, with 19 bases between them. Germline-derived CDR1 and CDR2 are SGHTA and FQGNSA. The CDR3 sequence is CASSTNRPRGPDTQYF. The DNA for the CDR3 is TGTGCCAGCAGCACAAACCGTCCTCGGGGCCCAGATACGCAGTATTTT.

The chain couples TRBV18 to TRBJ2-5; tentatively, D is TRBD2 (5 bases). The V gene lost 3 bases and the J gene lost 3 bases, with 17 bases spanning the gap. The CDR3 sequence is 16 residues long. The germline CDR1 and CDR2 sequences are KGHSH and LQKENI. The CDR3 spells CASSPVAGLGKETQYF. The CDR3 bases are TGTGCCAGCTCACCCGTGGCGGGTCTGGGTAAAGAGACCCAGTACTTC.

This clonotype appeared a few times. This chain links TRBV5-5 with TRBJ1-2, with D possibly TRBD1 on 5 matching bases. V was cut by 1 base and J by 6 bases, with 10 bases left in between. Germline values: CDR1 SGHKS, CDR2 YYEKEE (reference sequence). CDR3 length: 13 residues. The CDR3: CASSLLQEDGYTF. As DNA, the CDR3 is TGTGCCAGCAGCTTGCTACAGGAGGATGGCTACACCTTC.

This clonotype appeared a few times. This chain uses TRBV3-1 with TRBJ2-2; D is undetermined. Germline lookup yields CDR1 LGHDT and CDR2 YNNKEL (reference sequence). V shed 1 base and J shed 5 bases, with 11 bases lying between them. The CDR3 consists of 15 residues. This CDR3 reads CASSQGGSVTGELFF. CDR3 nucleotide sequence: TGTGCCAGCAGCCAAGGGGGATCAGTTACCGGGGAGCTGTTTTTT.

Only a few counts were recorded for this clonotype. The chain is built from TRBV6-1 and TRBJ2-6, with 12 positions matching TRBD2. This CDR3 has 18 residues. In germline, CDR1 is MNHNS, CDR2 SASEGT. After removal of 8 bases from V and 7 bases from J, the junction contained 15 bases not matched to a gene. The CDR3 nucleotides are TGTGCCAGCTCCTACGCCGGACTAGCGGGATTCGGAGCCAACGTCCTGACTTTC. It translates to CASSYAGLAGFGANVLTF.

Turning to this clonotype: A read error may account for a junction end that differs from germline. J is TRBJ2-1 and V is TRBV7-2, with 12 bases matching TRBD2. CDR3 length: 14 amino acids. Germline V gene lookup returns CDR1 SGHTA and CDR2 FQGNSA. The CDR3 DNA reads as TGTGCCAGCAGCTCCCGGACTAGCGGGACCCACGACGCCTTC. Protein: CASSSRTSGTHDAF. Supplemented by reference TRBV7-2 and TRBJ2-1, the full variable domain reads GAGVSQSPSNKVTEKGKDVELRCDPISGHTALYWYRQSLGQGLEFLIYFQGNSAPDKSGLPSDRFSAERTGGSVSTLTIQRTQQEDSAVYLCASSSRTSGTHDAFGPGTRLTVL.

The chain carries TRBV6-5 and TRBJ1-6; possible D gene TRBD1, 5 bases. V shed 4 bases and J shed 14 bases, with 18 bases lying between them. Germline V gene sequence: CDR1 MNHEY, CDR2 SVGAGI. This CDR3 comprises 14 residues. DNA of the CDR3: TGTGCCAGCAGTTTTTTAGGGCCCGGGGGGACCCTCCACTTT. Translating it yields CASSFLGPGGTLHF.

The chain employs TRBV7-2 and TRBJ2-3, with 10 bases fitting TRBD2. The germline V gene has CDR1 SGHTA and CDR2 FQGNSA. The CDR3 has 16 amino acids. V shed 5 bases and J 3 bases; nucleotides not matched to a gene: 8. The DNA for the CDR3 is TGTGCCAGCAGCCCTAGAGGACTAGCGGTAACAGATACGCAGTATTTT. It codes for CASSPRGLAVTDTQYF. Based on the CDR3 plus reference TRBV7-2 and TRBJ2-3, the full variable domain is GAGVSQSPSNKVTEKGKDVELRCDPISGHTALYWYRQSLGQGLEFLIYFQGNSAPDKSGLPSDRFSAERTGGSVSTLTIQRTQQEDSAVYLCASSPRGLAVTDTQYFGPGTRLTVL.

The V gene is TRBV15, the J gene TRBJ2-5, with a weak D call TRBD1 (6 bases). Germline V gene data show CDR1 as LNHNV and CDR2 as YYDKDF (reference sequence). Trimming removed 0 bases from V and 0 bases from J, with 17 bases in between. The CDR3 is made up of 18 amino acids. The DNA for the CDR3 is TGTGCCACCAGCAGAGATCTCTCTGGACAGACGTACCAAGAGACCCAGTACTTC. It yields the protein CATSRDLSGQTYQETQYF.

This clonotype was observed a few times. The V and J genes are TRBV5-1 and TRBJ2-5; 7 nucleotides match TRBD1. The CDR3 is 14 amino acids. The V gene end was trimmed by 4 bases and the J gene end by 5 bases; junction bases not matched to a gene: 8. Per the germline V gene, CDR1 is SGHRS and CDR2 is YFSETQ. The CDR3: CASSHDREGETQYF. In DNA form, the CDR3 reads TGCGCCAGCAGCCACGACAGGGAAGGGGAGACCCAGTACTTC.

This clonotype has more than one count but fewer than ten. The chain links TRBV12-3 or TRBV12-4 to TRBJ2-1; TRBD2 aligns across 15 bases. CDR3 size: 18 residues. V dropped 5 bases and J dropped 7; count of bases not matched to a gene: 12. The CDR3, as DNA: TGTGCCAGCAGTCCAGGCGTGTCGGGACTAGCGGGGGGAAATGAGCAGTTCTTC. It yields the protein CASSPGVSGLAGGNEQFF.

This clonotype was found a few times. V and J are TRBV7-6 and TRBJ2-7; D perhaps matches TRBD1 (6 bases). CDR1 is SGHVS and CDR2 is FNYEAQ in the germline V gene. This CDR3 region has 13 residues. V was cut by 2 bases and J by 7 bases, with 12 bases left in between. The chain's CDR3 is CASSLQQGWEQYF. The CDR3 bases are TGTGCCAGCAGCTTACAACAGGGCTGGGAGCAGTACTTC.

This clonotype was detected only a few times. The V call is TRBV2, the J call TRBJ2-1; D gene unclear. From germline, CDR1 is SNHLY and CDR2 FYNNEI. V was cut by 2 bases and J by 9 bases, with 26 bases left in between. CDR3 length: 18 amino acids. CDR3: CASSETAGTHLSGGEQFF. The CDR3 DNA sequence: TGTGCCAGCAGTGAAACCGCCGGTACCCACCTTTCTGGCGGTGAGCAGTTCTTC.

This clonotype was seen only a few times. The rearrangement links TRBV27 to TRBJ2-7; D possibly corresponds to TRBD1 (5 bases). The CDR3 is 12 residues long. Germline V CDR1 and CDR2: MNHEY, SMNVEV (reference sequence). Trimming took 3 bases from V and 5 from J, leaving 8 bases between them. DNA of the CDR3: TGTGCCAGCAGTTTTAGGGGCGACGAGCAGTACTTC. Amino acids: CASSFRGDEQYF.

The table lists this clonotype with many counts. The chain joins TRBV6-2 or TRBV6-3 to TRBJ2-2; possible D gene TRBD2, 7 bases. Deletions cut 4 bases from V and 7 bases from J, with 13 bases between. The CDR3 covers 14 residues. CDR1 is MNHEY and CDR2 is SVGEGT in the germline V gene. In DNA form, the CDR3 reads TGTGCCAGCAGTTCCTCGGGGGGCGTCGGGGAGCTGTTTTTT. It is translated as CASSSSGGVGELFF.

This clonotype was seen many times. The rearrangement links TRBV5-1 to TRBJ2-2, with 9 bases matching TRBD1. This CDR3 spans 17 amino acids. From germline, CDR1 is SGHRS and CDR2 YFSETQ. The V and J ends lost 1 base and 6 bases, in that order; junction bases with no gene match: 10. The CDR3 reads CASSLTPDRGSAGELFF. The CDR3 DNA is TGCGCCAGCAGCTTGACTCCGGACAGGGGCAGCGCCGGGGAGCTGTTTTTT.

This clonotype was observed a handful of times. The chain has TRBV24-1 and TRBJ2-3, with 9 bases identical to TRBD1. Germline lookup yields CDR1 KGHDR and CDR2 SFDVKD. This CDR3 spans 15 amino acids. Trimming removed 10 bases from V and 4 bases from J; junction bases left unmatched: 11. DNA of the CDR3: TGTGCCACAAAAGCCCGGGACAGGGAAGCAGATACGCAGTATTTT. Translated: CATKARDREADTQYF.